The 15 T cell receptor beta chains below all came from one sample that was sequenced in a study of blood T cell repertoires in COVID-19. Repertoires were generated with immunoSEQ multiplex PCR, while TCRdb's copy carries only in-frame clones and drops some. The table has under 350,000 clones, around 88% seen once. Sequenced: peripheral blood. Source of these receptors: a man aged 35 to 55 with acute or convalescent COVID-19.

Only a few counts were recorded for this clone. The chain is built from TRBV5-6 and TRBJ2-1; possible D gene TRBD1, 5 bases. The CDR3 is 13 amino acids. V was pared by 4 bases and J by 7 bases, with 12 bases between. Per the germline V gene, CDR1 is SGHDT and CDR2 is YYEEEE. The CDR3 is CASSLPDRNEQFF. In DNA form, the CDR3 reads TGTGCCAGCAGCCTCCCAGACAGAAATGAGCAGTTCTTC. Full variable domain (outside the CDR3, taken from reference TRBV5-6 and TRBJ2-1): DAGVTQSPTHLIKTRGQQVTLRCSPKSGHDTVSWYQQALGQGPQFIFQYYEEEERQRGNFPDRFSGHQFPNYSSELNVNALLLGDSALYLCASSLPDRNEQFFGPGTRLTVL.

This clone was seen only once. The rearrangement links TRBV9 to TRBJ1-3, with D hard to call. CDR1 SGDLS and CDR2 YYNGEE come from the germline V gene. The CDR3 covers 16 residues. V was shortened by 0 bases and J by 0 bases, with 10 bases between the two germline ends. CDR3 sequence reads: CASSVDEVRSGNTIYF. The CDR3 nucleotides read TGTGCCAGCAGCGTAGACGAGGTGCGCTCTGGAAACACCATATATTTT.

The chain couples TRBV9 to TRBJ2-7, with 7 bases lining up with TRBD1. The germline CDR1 and CDR2 sequences are SGDLS and YYNGEE. V was clipped by 0 bases and J by 3 bases; unmatched bases: 3. This CDR3 has 14 residues. The CDR3 protein is CASSVGQGYYEQYF. The CDR3, as DNA: TGTGCCAGCAGCGTAGGACAGGGCTACTACGAGCAGTACTTC.

The rearrangement joins TRBV2 to TRBJ1-2, with D perhaps matching TRBD1 (6 bases). Trimming removed 3 bases from V and 4 bases from J, with 15 bases in between. CDR1 is SNHLY, CDR2 FYNNEI, per germline. The CDR3 runs to 15 residues. The CDR3 loop is CASSDRGGTFYGYTF. The CDR3 DNA reads TGTGCCAGCAGTGACAGGGGAGGGACCTTCTATGGCTACACCTTC.

The gene calls are TRBV9 and TRBJ2-1, with 7 positions matching TRBD1. The germline V gene encodes CDR1 SGDLS and CDR2 YYNGEE. With 4 bases clipped from V and 5 bases from J, the junction kept 9 bases outside the gene matches. The CDR3 extends over 15 amino acids. The CDR3 sequence: CASSPTTGFNNEQFF. CDR3 sequence (DNA): TGTGCCAGCAGCCCTACGACAGGGTTTAACAATGAGCAGTTCTTC.

This chain uses TRBV5-4 with TRBJ2-1, with 9 nucleotides matching TRBD1. V gave up 3 bases and J gave up 6 bases; unmatched junction bases: 7. The germline V gene encodes CDR1 SGHNT and CDR2 YYREEE (reference sequence). The CDR3 has 15 amino acids. In DNA, the CDR3 is TGTGCCAGCAGCTCCCCCGGACAGGGGAGCAATGAGCAGTTCTTC. Translated: CASSSPGQGSNEQFF.

This chain uses TRBV3-1 (or the pseudogene TRBV3-2) with TRBJ2-5, with 8 bases fitting TRBD2. Germline V gives CDR1 LGHDT, CDR2 YNNKEL (reference sequence). This CDR3 region has 19 residues. V was clipped by 2 bases and J by 3 bases; unmatched bases: 17. The CDR3 nucleotides are TGTGCCAGCAGCCAAAATCCACGTGTAACGGGGGGGCCGAAAGAGACCCAGTACTTC. This codes for CASSQNPRVTGGPKETQYF.

This clone was detected once. The chain combines TRBV12-5 with TRBJ1-1, with D tentatively TRBD1 (5 bases). With 8 bases removed from V and 3 bases from J, the gap between germline ends came to 13 bases. The CDR3 extends over 13 amino acids. Germline V gene lookup returns CDR1 LGHNT and CDR2 FRNRAP. CDR3 region: CASWGRRYTEAFF. In nucleotides, the CDR3 is TGTGCTAGTTGGGGGAGGCGCTACACTGAAGCTTTCTTT.

CDR3 sequence reads: CASSETSYGYTF. The CDR3 DNA sequence: TGCGCCAGCAGTGAGACTTCCTATGGCTACACCTTC. The chain carries TRBV10-1 and TRBJ1-2; D is uncertain. Germline assignment: CDR1 WNHNN and CDR2 SYGVQD (reference sequence). V was trimmed by 2 bases and J by 4 bases, leaving 5 bases between them. The CDR3 has 12 residues.

This chain connects TRBV2 to TRBJ2-2; 8 positions match TRBD2. The CDR3 runs 16 residues. Trimming cost V 3 bases and J 3 bases; bases outside gene matches: 6. Germline CDR1 and CDR2: SNHLY and FYNNEI. CDR3 loop: CASSEAGGTYTGELFF. The CDR3 bases are TGTGCCAGCAGTGAGGCGGGGGGAACCTACACCGGGGAGCTGTTTTTT.

J is TRBJ1-5 and V is TRBV5-5; D is possibly TRBD1 (5 bases). The germline gives CDR1 SGHKS, CDR2 YYEKEE (reference sequence). The germline V and J ends were trimmed by 3 bases and 2 bases, with 9 bases remaining between them. The CDR3 length is 14 residues. This CDR3 reads CASSSDNRNQPQHF. The CDR3 DNA reads as TGTGCCAGCAGCTCGGACAATCGCAATCAGCCCCAGCATTTT.

This clone was recorded only once. The genes are TRBV6-1 and TRBJ1-5; 8 bases align to TRBD1. The CDR3 extends over 14 amino acids. The ends lost 4 bases at V and 1 base at J; junction bases unmatched: 0. Looked up from germline, CDR1 is MNHNS and CDR2 is SASEGT. The CDR3 here is CASSGQGSNQPQHF. CDR3 bases: TGTGCCAGCAGTGGACAGGGGAGCAATCAGCCCCAGCATTTT.

The gene calls are TRBV21-1 and TRBJ1-5; the table's D call of TRBD1 was not tested on the DNA. TRBV21-1 counts as a pseudogene. The CDR3 runs to 15 residues. CDR3: CASSNNQGAGQPQHF. The CDR3 nucleotides read TGTGCCAGCAGCAATAACCAGGGCGCAGGACAGCCCCAGCATTTT.

The V call is TRBV3-1 (or the pseudogene TRBV3-2), the J call TRBJ1-5; D perhaps matches TRBD1 (6 bases). This CDR3 is 13 amino acids long. V was shortened by 2 bases and J by 5 bases, with 7 bases between the two germline ends. Germline values: CDR1 LGHDT, CDR2 YNNKEL (reference sequence). The CDR3 DNA follows: TGTGCCAGCAGCCAAAACAGGGATCAGCCCCAGCATTTT. Protein sequence: CASSQNRDQPQHF.

The chain recombines TRBV5-1 with TRBJ1-1; no firm D call. Deletions cut 5 bases from V and 7 bases from J, with 12 bases between. CDR1 is SGHRS, CDR2 YFSETQ, per germline. The CDR3 loop spans 12 amino acids. The CDR3 region has the DNA TGCGCCAGCAGACTCGACACACTTGAAGCTTTCTTT. It is translated as CASRLDTLEAFF. Full variable domain (rest looked up from reference TRBV5-1 and TRBJ1-1): KAGVTQTPRYLIKTRGQQVTLSCSPISGHRSVSWYQQTPGQGLQFLFEYFSETQRNKGNFPGRFSGRQFSNSRSEMNVSTLELGDSALYLCASRLDTLEAFFGQGTRLTVV.